A selection of T cell receptor beta chains follows, all from one sample in a study of cytomegalovirus exposure and HLA in healthy donors. Some clones are missing from TCRdb's copy, which holds only in-frame ones; the method was immunoSEQ multiplex PCR. The profile shows 130,000 to 150,000 clones, 80% to 90% of them singletons. The sample was PBMCs. These receptors all stem from a woman between 18 and 29 years old in good health and CMV-seropositive. CDR3s include the opening cysteine and the closing phenylalanine or tryptophan. A D gene is named only where the DNA matches it firmly. The size field is filled for only some rows; it gives once, few, many or a size class.

DNA: TGTGCCAGCAGCTTAGTGGGGCCAGGGGATGAAGCTTTCTTT
CDR3: CASSLVGPGDEAFF
V: TRBV7-9
J: TRBJ1-1
D: .
size: .

DNA: TGTGCCAGCAGTTACCCAAAACCGGGACTCTCCAAAAACATTCAGTACTTC
CDR3: CASSYPKPGLSKNIQYF
V: TRBV6-9
J: TRBJ2-4
D: .
size: .

DNA: TGTGCCATCCCGGACAGGGCCGACCTCTACGAGCAGTACTTC
CDR3: CAIPDRADLYEQYF
V: TRBV28
J: TRBJ2-7
D: TRBD1
size: .

DNA: TGCGCCAGCAGCGGGAGCGGGAGGGGCGAGACCCAGTACTTC
CDR3: CASSGSGRGETQYF
V: TRBV5-1
J: TRBJ2-5
D: TRBD2
size: .

DNA: TGTGCCAGCAGCTTAGCCGGGACAGGGGTGCACTCACCCCTCCACTTT
CDR3: CASSLAGTGVHSPLHF
V: TRBV11-2
J: TRBJ1-6
D: TRBD1
size: .

DNA: TGTGCCAGCAGCCAAACAAGGAACACTGAAGCTTTCTTT
CDR3: CASSQTRNTEAFF
V: TRBV11-3
J: TRBJ1-1
D: .
size: .

DNA: TGTGCCAGCAGTCCGACAGGGAACTATGGCTACACCTTC
CDR3: CASSPTGNYGYTF
V: TRBV25-1
J: TRBJ1-2
D: TRBD1
size: few

DNA: TGTGCCTTAACAGGGGAATATGGCTACACCTTC
CDR3: CALTGEYGYTF
V: TRBV7-2
J: TRBJ1-2
D: TRBD1
size: .

DNA: TGTGCCAGCAGCTTCAGAGCGGGGGGAGCCTACGAGCAGTACTTC
CDR3: CASSFRAGGAYEQYF
V: TRBV7-3
J: TRBJ2-7
D: TRBD2
size: .

DNA: TGTGCCAGCAGTTCCGGCCAGGGGAGCGCCTATAATTCACCCCTCCACTTT
CDR3: CASSSGQGSAYNSPLHF
V: TRBV27
J: TRBJ1-6
D: .
size: .

DNA: TGTGCCAGCAGCCAAGGACTACCAGGGGAGACCCAGTACTTC
CDR3: CASSQGLPGETQYF
V: TRBV5-4
J: TRBJ2-5
D: .
size: .

DNA: TGTGCCAGCAGTTACGGGACAGGGAACTATGGCTACACCTTC
CDR3: CASSYGTGNYGYTF
V: TRBV6-5
J: TRBJ1-2
D: TRBD1
size: .

DNA: TGCAGCTTAAGGCCCGGCGGCGATCAGCCCCAGCATTTT
CDR3: CSLRPGGDQPQHF
V: TRBV29-1
J: TRBJ1-5
D: .
size: .

DNA: TGTGCCAGCAGCGGGACAGGGGGCACCGGGGAGCTGTTTTTT
CDR3: CASSGTGGTGELFF
V: TRBV28
J: TRBJ2-2
D: TRBD1
size: .

DNA: TGTGCCAGCACTAGGGGGGGGTGGACAAAAAACGAGCAGTACTTC
CDR3: CASTRGGWTKNEQYF
V: TRBV27
J: TRBJ2-7
D: .
size: .

DNA: TGCGCCAGCAGCCTACAGACTAGCGGGGGGCCAGATACGCAGTATTTT
CDR3: CASSLQTSGGPDTQYF
V: TRBV5-1
J: TRBJ2-3
D: TRBD2
size: .

DNA: TGTGCCAGCAGCGAAAACTTCTATGGCTACACCTTC
CDR3: CASSENFYGYTF
V: TRBV9
J: TRBJ1-2
D: .
size: once

DNA: TGTGCCAGCAGCTTATCGCTAGCGGAAGAGACCCAGTACTTC
CDR3: CASSLSLAEETQYF
V: TRBV7-2
J: TRBJ2-5
D: TRBD2
size: .

DNA: TGTGCCAGCAGTCCCCAGGCAGGCCAGCCCCAGCATTTT
CDR3: CASSPQAGQPQHF
V: TRBV6-5
J: TRBJ1-5
D: .
size: few

DNA: TGTGCCAGCAGTTACGAGGCTGCAGGGCCCCTCGAGCAGTACTTC
CDR3: CASSYEAAGPLEQYF
V: TRBV6-5
J: TRBJ2-7
D: .
size: .

DNA: TGTGCCAGCAGCTCCCCCCCCCAGCGGGAGGGGTACAATGAGCAGTTCTTC
CDR3: CASSSPPQREGYNEQFF
V: TRBV11-1
J: TRBJ2-1
D: TRBD2
size: .

DNA: TGTGCCAGCAGCGGTAGCGGGGTGGGAACCGGGGAGCTGTTTTTT
CDR3: CASSGSGVGTGELFF
V: TRBV9
J: TRBJ2-2
D: TRBD2
size: .

DNA: TGCGCCAGCAGCGTGGGACTAGCGGGACCATCCTACGAGCAGTACTTC
CDR3: CASSVGLAGPSYEQYF
V: TRBV5-1
J: TRBJ2-7
D: TRBD2
size: .

DNA: TGTGCCAGTACAGGGCAGTTGAGAGAAAAACTGTTTTTT
CDR3: CASTGQLREKLFF
V: TRBV19
J: TRBJ1-4
D: .
size: .

DNA: TGTGCCAGCAGCCAAGGACAGGGGTCCTCCTACGAGCAGTACTTC
CDR3: CASSQGQGSSYEQYF
V: TRBV7-9
J: TRBJ2-7
D: TRBD1
size: few

DNA: TGTGCCAGCAGCGCCAATAACGACCGGAGGAATGGCTACACCTTC
CDR3: CASSANNDRRNGYTF
V: TRBV9
J: TRBJ1-2
D: .
size: .

DNA: TGTGCCAGCAGCCCAAGGAGGGATGAGCAGTTCTTC
CDR3: CASSPRRDEQFF
V: TRBV9
J: TRBJ2-1
D: .
size: .

DNA: TGTGCCAGCAGCTTGGTCCCTAGCGGGAGTGCCGAGCAGTACTTC
CDR3: CASSLVPSGSAEQYF
V: TRBV5-6
J: TRBJ2-7
D: TRBD2
size: once

DNA: TGTGCCAGCAGCGTTCGGACAGGACCGAACACTGAAGCTTTCTTT
CDR3: CASSVRTGPNTEAFF
V: TRBV9
J: TRBJ1-1
D: TRBD1
size: .

DNA: TGTGCCACGGCGGGGACAGGGCCTTATTTT
CDR3: CATAGTGPYF
V: TRBV7-9
J: TRBJ1-3
D: TRBD1
size: .

DNA: TGTGCCAGCAGTGCGCCGACAGGGGTTAGCAGGCGGGAGCTGTTTTTT
CDR3: CASSAPTGVSRRELFF
V: TRBV27
J: TRBJ2-2
D: TRBD1
size: once

DNA: TGTGCCAGTAGTATAGCCCGGGGGGGATATAGCAATCAGCCCCAGCATTTT
CDR3: CASSIARGGYSNQPQHF
V: TRBV19
J: TRBJ1-5
D: .
size: once

DNA: TGCGCCAGCAGCTGGTCCGGGACTAGCGGGGGCAATGAGCAGTTCTTC
CDR3: CASSWSGTSGGNEQFF
V: TRBV5-1
J: TRBJ2-1
D: TRBD2
size: .

DNA: TGTGCCATCAGTGAGTCGTGGACAGGCAACTACGAGCAGTACTTC
CDR3: CAISESWTGNYEQYF
V: TRBV10-3
J: TRBJ2-7
D: TRBD1
size: .

DNA: TGTGCCAGCAGCTTAGGGTTCGGAGCGGGAGATACCTACAATGAGCAGTTCTTC
CDR3: CASSLGFGAGDTYNEQFF
V: TRBV11-3
J: TRBJ2-1
D: TRBD2
size: .

DNA: TGTGCCACCCGACAGGGCACGCACCGAGAGGAGCAGTACTTC
CDR3: CATRQGTHREEQYF
V: TRBV28
J: TRBJ2-7
D: TRBD1
size: .

DNA: TGCGCCAGCAGCCGGCAAACTCTTATGGCGGGACAGGCCTCCTACGAGCAGTACTTC
CDR3: CASSRQTLMAGQASYEQYF
V: TRBV5-1
J: TRBJ2-7
D: TRBD1
size: .

DNA: TGTGCCAGCAGCTTAGGGTCAGCGACCTACCAAGAGACCCAGTACTTC
CDR3: CASSLGSATYQETQYF
V: TRBV7-2
J: TRBJ2-5
D: .
size: .

DNA: TGTGCCAGTAGTATAGATCGCACAGCGGGAGACGAGCAGTACTTC
CDR3: CASSIDRTAGDEQYF
V: TRBV19
J: TRBJ2-7
D: TRBD2
size: .

DNA: TGTGCCAGCAACTTCCAAGACAGGGCCTTCTACAATGAGCAGTTCTTC
CDR3: CASNFQDRAFYNEQFF
V: TRBV7-6
J: TRBJ2-1
D: TRBD1
size: once

DNA: TGCGCCAGCAGCTTGGACCCGCAGGGTAGGGGCTATGGCTACACCTTC
CDR3: CASSLDPQGRGYGYTF
V: TRBV5-1
J: TRBJ1-2
D: .
size: .

DNA: TGTGCCAGCAGACCCATGGACAGGGGCCAGCCCCAGCATTTT
CDR3: CASRPMDRGQPQHF
V: TRBV2
J: TRBJ1-5
D: TRBD1
size: few

DNA: TGTGCCAGCAGCTTACCGGGGACAGGGCGACCTGAAGCTTTCTTT
CDR3: CASSLPGTGRPEAFF
V: TRBV7-9
J: TRBJ1-1
D: TRBD1
size: .

DNA: TGTGCCAGCAGTTTAATCCTAGCGGGAGGGCCTTATACAGATACGCAGTATTTT
CDR3: CASSLILAGGPYTDTQYF
V: TRBV27
J: TRBJ2-3
D: TRBD2
size: .

DNA: TGTGCCATCAGTGAGTCGGGCTCCCAAGAGACCCAGTACTTC
CDR3: CAISESGSQETQYF
V: TRBV10-3
J: TRBJ2-5
D: .
size: once

DNA: TGTGCCAGCAGCCCGCCGGGACAGGGTGTCATCCGGGAGCTGTTTTTT
CDR3: CASSPPGQGVIRELFF
V: TRBV5-4
J: TRBJ2-2
D: TRBD1
size: .

DNA: TGTGCCAGCCGCCGGGGAGCGGGGGGGCCCTACGAGCAGTACTTC
CDR3: CASRRGAGGPYEQYF
V: TRBV6-4
J: TRBJ2-7
D: TRBD2
size: .

DNA: TGTGCCACCAGCAGATCGGCCTCCACGGCGGAAAACATTCAGTACTTC
CDR3: CATSRSASTAENIQYF
V: TRBV15
J: TRBJ2-4
D: .
size: .

DNA: TGTGCCAGCAGCACGGGGGTTCGGGAGACCCAGTACTTC
CDR3: CASSTGVRETQYF
V: TRBV7-6
J: TRBJ2-5
D: .
size: .

DNA: TGCGCCAGCAGCCGGGCCACCTTGGGAGGGGAGACCCAGTACTTC
CDR3: CASSRATLGGETQYF
V: TRBV5-1
J: TRBJ2-5
D: TRBD2
size: .

DNA: TGTGCCACCACCATCGAGGGAGGATCTGGAAACACCATATATTTT
CDR3: CATTIEGGSGNTIYF
V: TRBV19
J: TRBJ1-3
D: .
size: .

DNA: TGTGCCAGCAGCTTTAGTCTCGGACACATGGTTTCACCCCTCCACTTT
CDR3: CASSFSLGHMVSPLHF
V: TRBV7-9
J: TRBJ1-6
D: .
size: .

DNA: TGTGCCATCAGTGAAATACAGGGGACGGAGACCCAGTACTTC
CDR3: CAISEIQGTETQYF
V: TRBV10-3
J: TRBJ2-5
D: TRBD1
size: .

DNA: TGTGCCAGCAGTCGACAGGGGTTCAGAACCCCCAATTCACCCCTCCACTTT
CDR3: CASSRQGFRTPNSPLHF
V: TRBV28
J: TRBJ1-6
D: TRBD1
size: .

DNA: TGTGCCAGTAATCCCGTCTTTGGGCGGGGGGAGGATACGCAGTATTTT
CDR3: CASNPVFGRGEDTQYF
V: TRBV19
J: TRBJ2-3
D: TRBD2
size: .